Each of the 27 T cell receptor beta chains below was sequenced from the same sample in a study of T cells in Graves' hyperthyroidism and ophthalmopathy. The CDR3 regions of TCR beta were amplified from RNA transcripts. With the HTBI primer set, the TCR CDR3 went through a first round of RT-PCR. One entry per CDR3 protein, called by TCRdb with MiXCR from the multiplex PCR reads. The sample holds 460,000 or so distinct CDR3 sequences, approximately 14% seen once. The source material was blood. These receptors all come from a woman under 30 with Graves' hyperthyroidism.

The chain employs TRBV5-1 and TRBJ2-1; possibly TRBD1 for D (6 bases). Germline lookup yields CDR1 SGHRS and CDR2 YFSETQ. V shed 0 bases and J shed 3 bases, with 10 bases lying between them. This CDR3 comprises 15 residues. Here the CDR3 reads CASSLETGDYNEQFF. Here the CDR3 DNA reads TGCGCCAGCAGCTTGGAGACAGGAGACTACAATGAGCAGTTCTTC. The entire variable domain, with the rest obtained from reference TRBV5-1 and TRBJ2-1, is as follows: KAGVTQTPRYLIKTRGQQVTLSCSPISGHRSVSWYQQTPGQGLQFLFEYFSETQRNKGNFPGRFSGRQFSNSRSEMNVSTLELGDSALYLCASSLETGDYNEQFFGPGTRLTVL.

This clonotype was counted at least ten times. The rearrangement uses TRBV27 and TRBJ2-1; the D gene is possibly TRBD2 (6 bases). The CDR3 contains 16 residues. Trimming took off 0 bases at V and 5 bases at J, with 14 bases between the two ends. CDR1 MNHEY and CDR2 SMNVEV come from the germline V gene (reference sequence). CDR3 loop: CASSLSRRAGDNEQFF. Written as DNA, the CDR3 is TGTGCCAGCAGTTTATCCCGGAGGGCCGGAGACAATGAGCAGTTCTTC.

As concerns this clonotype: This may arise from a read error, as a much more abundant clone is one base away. DNA of the CDR3: TGTGCCATCAGTGAGACCGGCGGCGTACAAGAGACCCAGTACTTC. This translates into CAISETGGVQETQYF. V usage is TRBV10-3 and J usage is TRBJ2-5; unclear D gene. The CDR3 has 15 residues. V lost 2 bases and J 2 bases, leaving 12 bases between the germline ends. Germline CDR1 ENHRY, CDR2 SYGVKD.

DNA for the CDR3: TGTGCCAGCAGCCCATGGGGGGGCAGGGAGAATCAGCCCCAGCATTTT. Protein sequence: CASSPWGGRENQPQHF. V and J are TRBV7-9 and TRBJ1-5; perhaps TRBD1 as D (6 bases). CDR3 length: 16 residues. The germline gives CDR1 SEHNR, CDR2 FQNEAQ (reference sequence). Trimming pared 5 bases from V and 4 bases from J, leaving 18 bases between.

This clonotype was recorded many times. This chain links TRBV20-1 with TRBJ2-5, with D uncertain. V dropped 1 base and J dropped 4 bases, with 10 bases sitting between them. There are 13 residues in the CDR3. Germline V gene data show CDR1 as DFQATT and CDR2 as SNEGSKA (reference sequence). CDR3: CSARAWARETQYF. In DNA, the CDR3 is TGCAGTGCTAGAGCTTGGGCAAGAGAGACCCAGTACTTC.

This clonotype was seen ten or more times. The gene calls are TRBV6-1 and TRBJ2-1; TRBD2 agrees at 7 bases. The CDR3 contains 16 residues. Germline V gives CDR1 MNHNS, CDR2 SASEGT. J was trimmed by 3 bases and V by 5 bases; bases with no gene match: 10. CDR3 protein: CASSPTGGWVYNEQFF. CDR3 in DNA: TGTGCCAGCAGTCCGACCGGGGGGTGGGTCTACAATGAGCAGTTCTTC.

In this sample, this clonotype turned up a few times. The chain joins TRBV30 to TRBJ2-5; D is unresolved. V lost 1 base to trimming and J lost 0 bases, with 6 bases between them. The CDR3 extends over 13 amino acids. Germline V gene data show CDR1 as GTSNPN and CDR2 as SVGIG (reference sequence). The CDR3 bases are TGTGCCTGGAGTGAAGGAAACCAAGAGACCCAGTACTTC. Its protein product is CAWSEGNQETQYF.

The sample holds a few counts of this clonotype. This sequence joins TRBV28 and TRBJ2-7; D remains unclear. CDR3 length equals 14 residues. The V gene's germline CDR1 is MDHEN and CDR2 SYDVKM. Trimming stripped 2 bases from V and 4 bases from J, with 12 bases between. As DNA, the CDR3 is TGTGCCAGCAGTTTAGAGAGGAGAGGTTACGAGCAGTACTTC. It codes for CASSLERRGYEQYF.

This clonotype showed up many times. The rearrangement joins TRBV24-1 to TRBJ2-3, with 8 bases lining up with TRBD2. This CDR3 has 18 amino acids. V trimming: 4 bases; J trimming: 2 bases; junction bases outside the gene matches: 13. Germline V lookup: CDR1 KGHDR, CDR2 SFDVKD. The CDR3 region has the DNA TGTGCCACCAGTGACGGCAGGCGGACTAGCCCTAACACAGATACGCAGTATTTT. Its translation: CATSDGRRTSPNTDTQYF.

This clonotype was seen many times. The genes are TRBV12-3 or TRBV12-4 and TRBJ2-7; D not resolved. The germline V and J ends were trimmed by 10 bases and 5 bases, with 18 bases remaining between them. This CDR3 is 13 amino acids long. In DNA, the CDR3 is TGTGCCACCTCGGGCCAGGCCGGCCACGAGCAGTACTTC. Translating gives CATSGQAGHEQYF.

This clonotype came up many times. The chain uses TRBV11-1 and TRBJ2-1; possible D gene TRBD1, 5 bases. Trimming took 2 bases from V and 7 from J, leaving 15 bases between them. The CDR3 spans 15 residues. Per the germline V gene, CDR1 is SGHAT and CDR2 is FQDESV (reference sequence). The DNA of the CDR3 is TGTGCCAGCAGCTTACCGCAGGGTAGTGGGAATGAGCAGTTCTTC. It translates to CASSLPQGSGNEQFF.

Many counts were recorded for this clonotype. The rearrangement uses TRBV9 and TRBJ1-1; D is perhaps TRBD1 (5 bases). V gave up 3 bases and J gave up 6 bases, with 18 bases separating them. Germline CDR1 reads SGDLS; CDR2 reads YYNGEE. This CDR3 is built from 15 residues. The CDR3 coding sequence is TGTGCCAGCAGCGGCCCACAAGGGGACCCCGCTGAAGCTTTCTTT. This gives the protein CASSGPQGDPAEAFF.

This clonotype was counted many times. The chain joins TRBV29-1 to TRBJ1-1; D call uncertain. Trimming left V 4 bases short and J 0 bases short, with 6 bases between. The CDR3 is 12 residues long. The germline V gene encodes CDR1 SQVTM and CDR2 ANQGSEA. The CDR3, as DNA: TGCAGCGTTGGTCCCATGAACACTGAAGCTTTCTTT. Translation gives CSVGPMNTEAFF.

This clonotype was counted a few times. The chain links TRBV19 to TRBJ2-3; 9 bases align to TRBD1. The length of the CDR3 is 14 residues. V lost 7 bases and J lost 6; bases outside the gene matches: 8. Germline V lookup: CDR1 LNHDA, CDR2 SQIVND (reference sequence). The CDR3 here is CASTVDRGSDTQYF. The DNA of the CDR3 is TGTGCCAGTACCGTGGACAGGGGAAGTGATACGCAGTATTTT.

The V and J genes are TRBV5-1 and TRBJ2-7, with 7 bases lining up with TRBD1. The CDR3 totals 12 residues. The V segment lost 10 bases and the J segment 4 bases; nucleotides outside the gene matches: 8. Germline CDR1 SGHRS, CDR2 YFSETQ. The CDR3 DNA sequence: TGCGCCTGGGGCCGGGACAGTTACGAGCAGTACTTC. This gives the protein CAWGRDSYEQYF.

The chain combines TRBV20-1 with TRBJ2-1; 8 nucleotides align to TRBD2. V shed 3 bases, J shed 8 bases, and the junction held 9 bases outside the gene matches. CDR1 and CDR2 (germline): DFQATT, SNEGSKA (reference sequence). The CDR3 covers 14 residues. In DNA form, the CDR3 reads TGCAGTGCTAGTCAAGCGGGAGTTCTCGATGAGCAGTTCTTC. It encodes CSASQAGVLDEQFF.

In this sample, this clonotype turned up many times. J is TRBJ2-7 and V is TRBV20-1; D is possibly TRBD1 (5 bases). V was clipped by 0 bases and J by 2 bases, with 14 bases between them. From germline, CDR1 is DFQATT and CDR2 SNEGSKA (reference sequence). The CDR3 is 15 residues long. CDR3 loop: CSARDPWGPPYEQYF. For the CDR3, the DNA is TGCAGTGCTAGAGATCCCTGGGGCCCCCCCTACGAGCAGTACTTC.

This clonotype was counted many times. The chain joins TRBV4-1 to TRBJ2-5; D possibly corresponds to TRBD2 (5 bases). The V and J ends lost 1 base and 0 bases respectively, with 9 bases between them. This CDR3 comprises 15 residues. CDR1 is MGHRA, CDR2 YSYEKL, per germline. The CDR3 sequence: CASSQVGADQETQYF. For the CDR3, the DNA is TGCGCCAGCAGCCAAGTTGGAGCGGACCAAGAGACCCAGTACTTC.

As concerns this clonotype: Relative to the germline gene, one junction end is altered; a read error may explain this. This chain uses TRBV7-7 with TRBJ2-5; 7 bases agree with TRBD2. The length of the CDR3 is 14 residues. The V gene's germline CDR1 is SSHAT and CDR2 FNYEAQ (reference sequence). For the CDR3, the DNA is TGTGCTAGCAGCTGGGGGGGTTCCCAAGAGACCCAGTACTTC. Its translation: CASSWGGSQETQYF.

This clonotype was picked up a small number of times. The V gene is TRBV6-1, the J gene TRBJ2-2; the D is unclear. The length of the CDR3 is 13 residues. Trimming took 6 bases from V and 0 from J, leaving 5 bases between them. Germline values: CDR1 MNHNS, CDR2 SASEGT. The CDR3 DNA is TGTGCCAGCAGAAGGGCGAACACCGGGGAGCTGTTTTTT. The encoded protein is CASRRANTGELFF.

CDR3 sequence reads: CASSPRGTNTGELFF. CDR3 nucleotide sequence: TGTGCCAGCTCACCACGAGGGACGAACACCGGGGAGCTGTTTTTT. The chain links TRBV18 to TRBJ2-2; possible D gene TRBD2, 5 bases. Deletions cut 1 base from V and 0 bases from J, with 6 bases between. This CDR3 is 15 amino acids long. CDR1 is KGHSH and CDR2 is LQKENI in the germline V gene.

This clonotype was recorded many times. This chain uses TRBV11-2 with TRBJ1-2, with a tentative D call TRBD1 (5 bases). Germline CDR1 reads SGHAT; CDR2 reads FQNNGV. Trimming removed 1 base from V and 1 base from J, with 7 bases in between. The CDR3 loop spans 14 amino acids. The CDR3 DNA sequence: TGTGCCAGCAGCTTAGGCCAGGGTAACTATGGCTACACCTTC. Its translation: CASSLGQGNYGYTF.

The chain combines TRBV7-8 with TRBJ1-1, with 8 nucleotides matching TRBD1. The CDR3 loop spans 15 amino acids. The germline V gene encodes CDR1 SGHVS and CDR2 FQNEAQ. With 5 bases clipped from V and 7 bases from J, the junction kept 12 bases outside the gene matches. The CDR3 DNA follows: TGTGCCAGCAGCCCGATGACAGGGGCATGGGGTGAAGCTTTCTTT. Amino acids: CASSPMTGAWGEAFF.

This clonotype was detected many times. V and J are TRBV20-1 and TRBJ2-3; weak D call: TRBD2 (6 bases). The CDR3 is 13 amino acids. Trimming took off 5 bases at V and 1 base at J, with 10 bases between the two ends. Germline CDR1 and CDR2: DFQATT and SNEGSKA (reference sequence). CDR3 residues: CSAPGEGTDTQYF. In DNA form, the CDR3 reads TGCAGTGCTCCGGGGGAGGGCACAGATACGCAGTATTTT.

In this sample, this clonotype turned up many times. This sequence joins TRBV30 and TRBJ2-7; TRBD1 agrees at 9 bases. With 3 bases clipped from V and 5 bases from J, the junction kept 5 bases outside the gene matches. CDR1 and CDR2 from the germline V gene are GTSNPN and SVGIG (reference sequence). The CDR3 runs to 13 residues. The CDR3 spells CAWSGTGINEQYV. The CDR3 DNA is TGTGCCTGGAGCGGGACAGGGATCAACGAGCAGTACGTC.

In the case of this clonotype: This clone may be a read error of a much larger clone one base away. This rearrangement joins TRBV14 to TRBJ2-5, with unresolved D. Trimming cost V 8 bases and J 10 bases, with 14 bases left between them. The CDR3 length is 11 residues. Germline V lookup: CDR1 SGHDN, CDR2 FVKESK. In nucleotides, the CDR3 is TGTGCCAGCCCTTCCGGACGTTACCAGTACTTC. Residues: CASPSGRYQYF.

The CDR3 reads CASGGQRGEQYF. CDR3 nucleotides: TGTGCCAGCGGCGGACAGCGAGGCGAGCAGTACTTC. The chain recombines TRBV3-1 with TRBJ2-7; TRBD1 is a possible D gene (6 bases). Germline values: CDR1 LGHDT, CDR2 YNNKEL (reference sequence). This CDR3 has 12 residues. V lost 8 bases and J lost 6, with 14 bases in between.